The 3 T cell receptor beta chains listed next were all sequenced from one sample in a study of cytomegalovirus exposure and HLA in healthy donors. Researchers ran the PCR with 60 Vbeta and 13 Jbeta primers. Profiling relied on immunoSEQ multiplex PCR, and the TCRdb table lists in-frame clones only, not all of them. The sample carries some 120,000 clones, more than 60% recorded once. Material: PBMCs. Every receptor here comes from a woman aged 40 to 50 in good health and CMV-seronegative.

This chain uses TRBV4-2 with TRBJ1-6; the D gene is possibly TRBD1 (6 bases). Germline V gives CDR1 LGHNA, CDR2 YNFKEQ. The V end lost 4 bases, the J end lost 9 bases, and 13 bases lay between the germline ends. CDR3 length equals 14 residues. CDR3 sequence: CASSRGGRGSPLHF. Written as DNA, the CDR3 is TGTGCCAGCAGCCGCGGGGGGCGCGGTTCACCCCTCCACTTT.

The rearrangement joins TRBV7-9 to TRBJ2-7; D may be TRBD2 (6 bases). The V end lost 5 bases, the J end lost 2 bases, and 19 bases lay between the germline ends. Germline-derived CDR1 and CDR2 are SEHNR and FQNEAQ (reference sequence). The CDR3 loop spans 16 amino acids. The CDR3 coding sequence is TGTGCCAGCAGCGGAAAGGGGTGGCGGGGAACCTACGAGCAGTACTTC. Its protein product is CASSGKGWRGTYEQYF.

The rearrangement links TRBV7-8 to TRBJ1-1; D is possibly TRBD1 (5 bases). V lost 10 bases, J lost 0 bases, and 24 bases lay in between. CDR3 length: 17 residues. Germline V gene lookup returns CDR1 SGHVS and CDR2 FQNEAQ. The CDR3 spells CATGGPGMIRLNTEAFF. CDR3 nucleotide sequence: TGTGCCACCGGGGGTCCGGGGATGATACGGTTGAACACTGAAGCTTTCTTT.